This note documents a single T cell receptor (beta chain) sequence. The record originates from a study of shared clonotypes between healthy human individuals. Recent vaccinations or acute infections were absent in the healthy HIV-negative adult donors. The V gene lost 7 bases and the J gene lost 4 bases, with 19 bases spanning the gap. The CDR3 is made up of 15 amino acids. Germline CDR1 is SQVTM and CDR2 is ANQGSEA. Assay used: immunoSEQ multiplex PCR; TCRdb lists only in-frame clones, some missing. The data show 2 million to 2.5 million clones, approximately 95% seen once. This sequence was found in a man aged 18 to 30 in good health. This rearrangement joins TRBV29-1 to TRBJ1-4; the D is unclear. Material: naive CD4+ T cells sorted from blood. The subset was: CD45RA+ positively selected. The CDR3 sequence is CSAVSQIEGNEKLFF. The CDR3, as DNA: TGCAGCGCCGTCTCTCAGATAGAGGGTAATGAAAAACTGTTTTTT.